These 27 T cell receptor beta chains share one sample of origin, sequenced in a study of blood T cell repertoires in COVID-19. This table comes from immunoSEQ multiplex PCR, and its TCRdb copy is limited to in-frame clones, with some not included. The data contain roughly 280,000 clones, roughly 88% of them singletons. Sample: peripheral blood. Receptors originate from a woman aged 65 to 85 with acute or convalescent COVID-19.

This clone appeared a single time. The V call is TRBV5-4, the J call TRBJ1-6; 8 nucleotides match TRBD1. The germline V gene encodes CDR1 SGHNT and CDR2 YYREEE (reference sequence). The CDR3 runs 14 residues. With 2 bases clipped from V and 14 bases from J, the junction kept 9 bases outside the gene matches. The CDR3 sequence is CASSLGTGASTLHF. The CDR3 DNA sequence: TGTGCCAGCAGCTTAGGGACAGGCGCTTCGACCCTCCACTTT.

This clone was seen a few times. The chain is built from TRBV2 and TRBJ1-4; D not certain. The CDR3 loop spans 14 amino acids. Germline V gene sequence: CDR1 SNHLY, CDR2 FYNNEI. Between the trimmed V and J ends, which lost 1 base and 5 bases, there was a span of 8 bases. CDR3 in amino acids: CASSEVAPNEKLFF. DNA of the CDR3: TGTGCCAGCAGTGAAGTGGCACCAAATGAAAAACTGTTTTTT.

The rearrangement links TRBV19 to TRBJ2-3; perhaps TRBD2 as D (5 bases). The germline CDR1 and CDR2 sequences are LNHDA and SQIVND (reference sequence). The CDR3 spans 15 residues. V dropped 4 bases and J dropped 2 bases, with 13 bases sitting between them. The CDR3 is CASSNPRLLTDTQYF. Here the CDR3 DNA reads TGTGCCAGTAGTAACCCACGACTACTCACAGATACGCAGTATTTT.

This clone was observed a few times. This chain uses TRBV2 with TRBJ1-5; D not resolved. The CDR3 covers 15 residues. The germline V gene encodes CDR1 SNHLY and CDR2 FYNNEI. The germline V and J ends were trimmed by 4 bases and 4 bases, with 14 bases remaining between them. The CDR3 loop reads CASSVGGRGNQPQHF. The CDR3 DNA reads as TGTGCCAGCAGTGTGGGAGGGAGAGGGAATCAGCCCCAGCATTTT.

The genes are TRBV6-6 and TRBJ1-1; D is perhaps TRBD1 (6 bases). This CDR3 contains 14 residues. CDR1 and CDR2 from the germline V gene are MNHNY and SVGAGI (reference sequence). With 7 bases removed from V and 6 bases from J, the gap between germline ends came to 18 bases. The CDR3 sequence is CASTDGGRWAEAFF. CDR3 DNA sequence: TGTGCCAGCACTGACGGGGGGCGTTGGGCTGAAGCTTTCTTT.

The rearrangement joins TRBV5-1 to TRBJ2-2; D is ambiguous. Germline V lookup: CDR1 SGHRS, CDR2 YFSETQ. The CDR3 runs 14 residues. Trimming stripped 2 bases from V and 1 base from J, with 6 bases between. CDR3 in DNA: TGCGCCAGCAGCTTCTCCGGGAACACCGGGGAGCTGTTTTTT. Encoded protein: CASSFSGNTGELFF.

CDR3 loop: CASSQGGYQPQHF. The CDR3 bases are TGTGCCAGCAGCCAGGGAGGGTATCAGCCCCAGCATTTT. The V gene is TRBV3-1 (or the pseudogene TRBV3-2), the J gene TRBJ1-5; D is unresolved. Trimming stripped 3 bases from V and 5 bases from J, with 8 bases between. Germline V gene data show CDR1 as LGHDT and CDR2 as YNNKEL (reference sequence). CDR3 size: 13 residues.

This chain joins TRBV30 and TRBJ2-7, with TRBD1 matching over 10 bases. The CDR3 has 12 residues. CDR1 and CDR2 (germline): GTSNPN, SVGIG (reference sequence). Losses at the gene ends were 1 base for V and 6 bases for J; bases not matched to a gene: 0. The CDR3 sequence is CAWSGTGGEQYF. The CDR3 DNA sequence: TGTGCCTGGAGTGGGACAGGGGGCGAGCAGTACTTC.

This rearrangement joins TRBV4-1 to TRBJ2-7; 13 nucleotides line up with TRBD2. Trimming at V came to 2 bases and at J to 7 bases, leaving 14 bases not matched to a gene. The length of the CDR3 is 18 residues. Germline V lookup: CDR1 MGHRA, CDR2 YSYEKL. The CDR3 reads CASSQSSTTSGGLWEQYF. In DNA, the CDR3 is TGCGCCAGCAGCCAATCCTCAACGACTAGCGGGGGGCTTTGGGAGCAGTACTTC.

The chain recombines TRBV5-1 with TRBJ2-5; 7 bases are a match to TRBD1. The CDR3 is 13 amino acids. CDR1 and CDR2 (germline): SGHRS, YFSETQ. The V and J ends lost 5 bases and 4 bases, in that order; junction bases with no gene match: 5. CDR3 nucleotide sequence: TGCGCCAGCAGTTTCGACAGGGTAGAGACCCAGTACTTC. Its protein is CASSFDRVETQYF.

The chain has TRBV6-5 and TRBJ2-1; the match to TRBD2 covers 12 bases. The CDR3 has 13 amino acids. Germline V gene data show CDR1 as MNHEY and CDR2 as SVGAGI. Trimming took 5 bases from V and 9 from J; bases not matched to a gene: 2. CDR3 residues: CASSLAGGFEQFF. The CDR3 bases are TGTGCCAGCAGTCTAGCGGGGGGGTTTGAGCAGTTCTTC.

V and J are TRBV7-9 and TRBJ1-1; the D is unclear. Germline values: CDR1 SEHNR, CDR2 FQNEAQ (reference sequence). The V gene lost 3 bases and the J gene lost 7 bases, with 12 bases spanning the gap. The CDR3 extends over 13 amino acids. CDR3 sequence: CASSFSGSLEAFF. CDR3 nucleotide sequence: TGTGCCAGCAGCTTCTCGGGTTCCCTTGAAGCTTTCTTT.

This clone was detected a few times. The V and J genes are TRBV7-9 and TRBJ1-2; D perhaps matches TRBD1 (6 bases). The germline V gene has CDR1 SEHNR and CDR2 FQNEAQ (reference sequence). Between the trimmed V and J ends, which lost 6 bases and 4 bases, there was a span of 18 bases. The CDR3 is 15 amino acids. The DNA of the CDR3 is TGTGCCAGCAGTCGAGGGGGAGAAGGGTTCTATGGCTACACCTTC. Its translation: CASSRGGEGFYGYTF. The entire variable domain, with the rest obtained from reference TRBV7-9 and TRBJ1-2, is as follows: DTGVSQNPRHKITKRGQNVTFRCDPISEHNRLYWYRQTLGQGPEFLTYFQNEAQLEKSRLLSDRFSAERPKGSFSTLEIQRTEQGDSAMYLCASSRGGEGFYGYTFGSGTRLTVV.

V usage is TRBV3-1 (or the pseudogene TRBV3-2) and J usage is TRBJ1-3, with D hard to call. The germline CDR1 and CDR2 sequences are LGHDT and YNNKEL (reference sequence). The CDR3 loop spans 15 amino acids. V shed 1 base and J shed 1 base, with 8 bases lying between them. The CDR3: CASSQVYGSGNTIYF. CDR3 DNA: TGTGCCAGCAGCCAAGTCTACGGGTCTGGAAACACCATATATTTT.

This chain joins TRBV3-1 (or the pseudogene TRBV3-2) and TRBJ1-6, with 9 bases lining up with TRBD1. This CDR3 is built from 15 residues. V dropped 4 bases and J dropped 6; count of bases not matched to a gene: 4. Per the germline V gene, CDR1 is LGHDT and CDR2 is YNNKEL (reference sequence). CDR3 sequence (DNA): TGTGCCAGCAGCCTCCAGGGACAGGGTAATTCACCCCTCCACTTT. This gives the protein CASSLQGQGNSPLHF.

The chain joins TRBV5-6 to TRBJ1-2; D ambiguous. V was shortened by 2 bases and J by 0 bases, with 14 bases between the two germline ends. The CDR3 contains 16 residues. The V gene's germline CDR1 is SGHDT and CDR2 YYEEEE. Here the CDR3 DNA reads TGTGCCAGCAGCTTTTACGTGACTGGCACTAACTATGGCTACACCTTC. It translates to CASSFYVTGTNYGYTF. The full variable domain, with the rest looked up from reference TRBV5-6 and TRBJ1-2, is DAGVTQSPTHLIKTRGQQVTLRCSPKSGHDTVSWYQQALGQGPQFIFQYYEEEERQRGNFPDRFSGHQFPNYSSELNVNALLLGDSALYLCASSFYVTGTNYGYTFGSGTRLTVV.

The rearrangement joins TRBV5-6 to TRBJ2-3; 10 positions match TRBD2. The CDR3 sequence is 14 residues long. CDR1 SGHDT and CDR2 YYEEEE come from the germline V gene. With V trimmed by 2 bases and J by 4 bases, 1 base remained unmatched. CDR3 sequence: CASSFSGGSDTQYF. The CDR3 DNA is TGTGCCAGCAGCTTTAGCGGGGGGTCAGATACGCAGTATTTT.

V is TRBV4-1 and J is TRBJ2-2; the match to TRBD2 covers 7 bases. Germline values: CDR1 MGHRA, CDR2 YSYEKL. V trimming: 0 bases; J trimming: 2 bases; junction bases outside the gene matches: 9. The CDR3 runs to 18 residues. This CDR3 is CASSQDRPGGGNTGELFF. The CDR3 DNA reads as TGCGCCAGCAGCCAAGATCGCCCTGGCGGGGGAAACACCGGGGAGCTGTTTTTT.

The V and J genes are TRBV28 and TRBJ2-5; 9 nucleotides match TRBD1. The CDR3 spans 14 residues. Germline lookup yields CDR1 MDHEN and CDR2 SYDVKM. V dropped 5 bases and J dropped 5; count of bases not matched to a gene: 6. CDR3 region: CASSRTGVAETQYF. The DNA for the CDR3 is TGTGCCAGCAGTCGGACAGGGGTGGCGGAGACCCAGTACTTC.

The CDR3 DNA follows: TGTGCCAGCAGCTTATCCCGGGTCTCCTACGAGCAGTACTTC. Translated, it gives CASSLSRVSYEQYF. The genes are TRBV11-2 and TRBJ2-7; no reliable D call. The CDR3 totals 14 residues. Germline loops: CDR1 SGHAT, CDR2 FQNNGV. Trimming shortened V by 2 bases and J by 0 bases, and 8 bases separated the two germline ends.

This clone was seen only a few times. The rearrangement uses TRBV5-6 and TRBJ2-7, with D perhaps TRBD1 (6 bases). Trimming shortened V by 3 bases and J by 2 bases, and 15 bases separated the two germline ends. The CDR3 runs to 15 residues. The germline V gene encodes CDR1 SGHDT and CDR2 YYEEEE. The CDR3 DNA reads as TGTGCCAGCAGCTATCCCAAGACAGGCCCCTACGAGCAGTACTTC. Protein: CASSYPKTGPYEQYF.

This clone has just a few counts. The chain is built from TRBV19 and TRBJ1-5; 11 bases are a match to TRBD1. Looked up from germline, CDR1 is LNHDA and CDR2 is SQIVND (reference sequence). CDR3 length equals 15 residues. V lost 7 bases, J lost 6 bases, and 8 bases stayed unmatched. CDR3 bases: TGTGCCAGTACGTCCGGGACAGGGGGATTTCAGCCCCAGCATTTT. Translated: CASTSGTGGFQPQHF.

In this sample, this clone turned up once. This chain links TRBV5-4 with TRBJ1-2; D unclear. This CDR3 is built from 14 residues. V was pared by 5 bases and J by 4 bases, with 15 bases between. Germline CDR1 and CDR2: SGHNT and YYREEE (reference sequence). Here the CDR3 DNA reads TGTGCCAGCAGAGAGAAGCCCCAACTCTATGGCTACACCTTC. This codes for CASREKPQLYGYTF.

Only a few counts were recorded for this clone. The V and J genes are TRBV5-6 and TRBJ2-5, with D perhaps TRBD2 (6 bases). This CDR3 has 15 residues. The germline CDR1 and CDR2 sequences are SGHDT and YYEEEE. Between the trimmed V and J ends, which lost 6 bases and 9 bases, there was a span of 24 bases. The CDR3: CASIPRGNRPSAQYF. The CDR3, as DNA: TGTGCCAGCATCCCCCGGGGGAACAGGCCATCGGCCCAGTACTTC.

The genes are TRBV1 and TRBJ2-3; the table calls TRBD1, which could not be checked here. TRBV1 is a documented pseudogene. The length of the CDR3 is 18 residues. The DNA for the CDR3 is TGCACCAGCAGCCAAGAAAGGTGCGGCAGGGGTCTGACAGATACGCAGTATTTT. Translation: CTSSQERCGRGLTDTQYF.

The chain links TRBV15 to TRBJ2-1, with D possibly being TRBD2 (6 bases). The CDR3 has 17 residues. Germline V gene sequence: CDR1 LNHNV, CDR2 YYDKDF (reference sequence). Trimming removed 0 bases at V and 3 bases at J, with 15 bases between. The CDR3 nucleotides are TGTGCCACCAGCAGAGATCCCGGCGGACTACACTACAATGAGCAGTTCTTC. Encoded protein: CATSRDPGGLHYNEQFF.

This clone has a handful of counts. The J gene is TRBJ1-2, the V gene TRBV11-1; no clear D gene. The CDR3 is made up of 12 amino acids. V gave up 5 bases and J gave up 8 bases, with 12 bases separating them. In germline, CDR1 is SGHAT, CDR2 FQDESV (reference sequence). In DNA form, the CDR3 reads TGTGCCAGCAGCGAGACCCGGGAAGGCTACACCTTC. It translates to CASSETREGYTF.